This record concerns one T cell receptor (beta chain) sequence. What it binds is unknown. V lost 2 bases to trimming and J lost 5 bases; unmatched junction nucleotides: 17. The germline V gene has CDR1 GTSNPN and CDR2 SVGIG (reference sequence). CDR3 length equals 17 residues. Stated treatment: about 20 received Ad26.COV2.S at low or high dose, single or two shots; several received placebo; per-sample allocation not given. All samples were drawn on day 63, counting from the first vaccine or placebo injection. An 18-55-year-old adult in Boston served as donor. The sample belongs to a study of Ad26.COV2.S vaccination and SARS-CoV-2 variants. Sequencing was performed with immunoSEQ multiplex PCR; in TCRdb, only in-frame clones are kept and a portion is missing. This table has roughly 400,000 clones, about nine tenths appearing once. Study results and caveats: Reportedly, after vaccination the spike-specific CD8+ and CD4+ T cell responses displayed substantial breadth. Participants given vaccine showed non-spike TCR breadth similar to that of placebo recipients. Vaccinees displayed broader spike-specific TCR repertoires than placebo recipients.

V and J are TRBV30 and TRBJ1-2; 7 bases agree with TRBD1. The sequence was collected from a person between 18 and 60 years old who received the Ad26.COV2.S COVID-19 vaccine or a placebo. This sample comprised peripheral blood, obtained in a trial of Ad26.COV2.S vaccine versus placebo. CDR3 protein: CAWSLGGGGLARYGYTF. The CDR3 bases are TGTGCCTGGAGTCTAGGGGGCGGGGGACTAGCGAGATATGGCTACACCTTC.